Sequencing of this T cell receptor beta chain was carried out in a study of blood T cell repertoires in COVID-19. Overall study: The samples span acute and convalescent COVID-19 from the United States, Italy and Spain. PBMCs, B-cell-depleted T cells, or T cells provided the cDNA or gDNA that made up the material.

Authors' analysis steps: Using reference gene primer amplification, nucleated cell counts were estimated. Produced via immunoSEQ multiplex PCR; TCRdb's table is partial and in-frame only. V and J calls and clone size are copied from that table; D and trimming were computed from the DNA. The table has about 180,000 clones, approximately 81% seen once. With 6 bases clipped from V and 5 bases from J, the junction kept 5 bases outside the gene matches. CDR3 length: 14 residues. The germline V gene has CDR1 SNHLY and CDR2 FYNNEI. The material sequenced was peripheral blood. V and J are TRBV2 and TRBJ2-1; 9 bases are a match to TRBD1. The receptor was isolated from a young man with active or convalescent COVID-19. The CDR3 region has the DNA TGTGCCAGCAGGGGACAGGGAAGTAACAATGAGCAGTTCTTC. Amino acids: CASRGQGSNNEQFF.